This T cell receptor (beta chain) stems from a study of blood T cell repertoires in COVID-19 (dated by TCRdb to about 2020). For context, the study as a whole: Samples covering the acute and convalescent phases of COVID-19 were provided by collaborators in the United States, Italy and Spain. The prospective study material was composed of cDNA or gDNA derived from T cells, B-cell-depleted T cells, or PBMCs. The dataset comprised deeply sampled blood TCRbeta repertoires from subjects exposed to, actively infected with, or recovered from COVID-19. A freely available public database, intended as a resource for researchers studying the immune response to SARS-CoV-2, is where the repertoires were released. Samples were obtained from the ongoing ImmuneRACE study (first 160 participants) and from 1,254 subjects provided by 6 global collaborators. The sample metadata nearly always contained a de-identified subject ID, COVID-19 status, age in years and sex. Where available, HLA class I and class II types were obtained from metadata supplied by the sample provider rather than from assay-based typing. The full study reports these points: The amount of clinical and demographic metadata varied by source and participant and was provided uncurated.

This clone has only one observation. This clone's antigen is unknown. One base away there is no much larger clone; base qualities are not given. TCRbeta CDR3 regions were amplified from genomic DNA by means of the immunoSEQ Assay, a bias-controlled multiplex PCR. In the paper's pipeline: Within the assay, amplification of reference gene primers was used to estimate how many nucleated cells each sample contained. Sequence reads were collapsed and filtered to measure the absolute abundance of every unique TCRbeta CDR3 rearrangement. For each sample, productive Simpson clonality was calculated as the square root of Simpson's diversity index over productive rearrangements. Sourced from immuneACCESS, this table was stored by TCRdb with only in-frame sequences that have V and J called. A share of the clones is absent; for the studies checked, an unresolved V gene accounts for under half, and the remainder has no known explanation. V and J calls and clone size are given by that table; D and trimming were obtained from the DNA. The sample contains about 70,000 clones, roughly 90% of them found a single time. The top ten clonotypes cover roughly 1.5% of the sample.

The CDR3, cysteine through phenylalanine, is 13 amino acids long. Solely the CDR3 DNA is kept, with 39 bases framed from the first base. CDR1 and CDR2 are read off the germline V gene (reference sequence) as LNHDA and SQIVND. V ends up 4 bases short and J 3 bases short, with an unmatched junction base count of 2. Collaborating institutions collected whole blood in K2EDTA tubes following their own protocols. For TCRbeta analysis, collaborators shipped samples in one of three forms: frozen whole blood, isolated PBMCs, or DNA extracted from either of those sample types. The chain is encoded by TRBV19 joined to TRBJ2-5; a stretch of 7 junction bases matches TRBD1. The receptor comes from a man aged 50 to 60 with acute or convalescent COVID-19. The sample consisted of peripheral blood. The DNA reads as follows: TGTGCCAGTAGTAATCAGGGGGAAGAGACCCAGTACTTC. It translates to CASSNQGEETQYF. When the CDR3 is completed using the reference TRBV19 and TRBJ2-5 genes on either side, the full variable domain is DGGITQSPKYLFRKEGQNVTLSCEQNLNHDAMYWYRQDPGQGLRLIYYSQIVNDFQKGDIAEGYSVSREKKESFPLTVTSAQKNPTAFYLCASSNQGEETQYFGPGTRLLVL.